Below are 14 T cell receptor beta chains sequenced from a single sample in a study of lymphopenia after photon versus proton radiotherapy. TCRdb's table, derived via immunoSEQ multiplex PCR, lists solely in-frame clones and lacks some. In the table there are approximately 160,000 clones, 70% to 90% of which are singletons. The sample was peripheral blood, taken from a patient treated with photon-based radiotherapy. These receptors were taken from a man between 45 and 60 years old with gastric cancer.

The V gene is TRBV5-1, the J gene TRBJ2-2; 9 nucleotides match TRBD1. CDR3 length: 16 amino acids. Trimming took 2 bases from V and 5 from J; bases not matched to a gene: 7. Per germline, CDR1 SGHRS and CDR2 YFSETQ. This chain's CDR3 is CASSFRDRVNTGELFF. In nucleotides, the CDR3 is TGCGCCAGCAGCTTCCGGGACAGGGTAAATACCGGGGAGCTGTTTTTT.

This clone was found once. The J gene is TRBJ2-7, the V gene TRBV18, with D perhaps TRBD1 or TRBD2 (5 bases each). The germline V gene encodes CDR1 KGHSH and CDR2 LQKENI. Trimming removed 2 bases from V and 6 bases from J, with 14 bases in between. The CDR3 loop spans 14 amino acids. The CDR3 DNA sequence: TGTGCCAGCTCACCAGGGGGTTCGGTGAGCGAGCAGTACTTC. This codes for CASSPGGSVSEQYF. Filled out from reference TRBV18 and TRBJ2-7, the complete variable domain reads NAGVMQNPRHLVRRRGQEARLRCSPMKGHSHVYWYRQLPEEGLKFMVYLQKENIIDESGMPKERFSAEFPKEGPSILRIQQVVRGDSAAYFCASSPGGSVSEQYFGPGTRLTVT.

This clone was found a few times. This chain uses TRBV5-6 with TRBJ1-4; no clear D gene. The CDR3 sequence is 12 residues long. Germline CDR1 is SGHDT and CDR2 is YYEEEE. With 4 bases removed from V and 4 bases from J, the gap between germline ends came to 5 bases. This CDR3 reads CASSLSNEKLFF. The DNA for the CDR3 is TGTGCCAGCAGCCTCAGTAATGAAAAACTGTTTTTT.

V is TRBV6-1 and J is TRBJ1-5; D remains unclear. Germline lookup yields CDR1 MNHNS and CDR2 SASEGT. The CDR3 loop spans 12 amino acids. Trimming cost V 6 bases and J 0 bases, with 3 bases left between them. CDR3 in DNA: TGTGCCAGCAGGGGTAGCAATCAGCCCCAGCATTTT. Its protein product is CASRGSNQPQHF.

This rearrangement joins TRBV19 to TRBJ1-5; D not certain. This CDR3 is 13 amino acids long. Trimming shortened V by 8 bases and J by 3 bases, and 11 bases separated the two germline ends. CDR1 LNHDA and CDR2 SQIVND come from the germline V gene (reference sequence). CDR3 region: CASRRVSNQPQHF. The CDR3 bases are TGTGCCAGTCGGCGGGTCTCCAATCAGCCCCAGCATTTT.

J is TRBJ2-7 and V is TRBV15; 11 bases fit TRBD2. V trimming: 0 bases; J trimming: 4 bases; junction bases outside the gene matches: 5. The CDR3 runs 16 residues. Germline CDR1 and CDR2: LNHNV and YYDKDF (reference sequence). Here the CDR3 DNA reads TGTGCCACCAGCAGAGATATAGGGACTAGCGGTTACGAGCAGTACTTC. This translates into CATSRDIGTSGYEQYF.

The rearrangement uses TRBV28 and TRBJ2-7; D might be TRBD1 or TRBD2, each matching 6 bases. Trimming took 6 bases from V and 4 from J, leaving 19 bases between them. Germline CDR1 and CDR2: MDHEN and SYDVKM. The CDR3 length is 15 residues. The chain's CDR3 is CASRPAGQGRYEQYF. As DNA, the CDR3 is TGTGCCAGCAGACCCGCGGGACAAGGGAGGTACGAGCAGTACTTC.

The chain has TRBV4-1 and TRBJ2-2, with TRBD2 matching 10 bases. The CDR3 sequence is 19 residues long. Trimming cost V 1 base and J 3 bases; bases outside gene matches: 11. Germline lookup yields CDR1 MGHRA and CDR2 YSYEKL. In DNA form, the CDR3 reads TGCGCCAGCAGCCAAGCCCGGCAAAGCGGGAGGGGGGACACCGGGGAGCTGTTTTTT. Translation: CASSQARQSGRGDTGELFF.

V and J are TRBV28 and TRBJ2-7; the D gene is possibly TRBD1 (6 bases). CDR3 length: 17 amino acids. V gave up 2 bases and J gave up 0 bases, with 17 bases separating them. The germline gives CDR1 MDHEN, CDR2 SYDVKM. CDR3 region: CASSLGDIQWVSYEQYF. In DNA form, the CDR3 reads TGTGCCAGCAGTTTAGGGGACATTCAGTGGGTCTCCTACGAGCAGTACTTC.

J is TRBJ2-7 and V is TRBV9; D is perhaps TRBD2 (5 bases). Per the germline V gene, CDR1 is SGDLS and CDR2 is YYNGEE. The CDR3 is 15 amino acids. Deletions cut 0 bases from V and 0 bases from J, with 10 bases between. The CDR3 here is CASSVEDGVSYEQYF. In DNA form, the CDR3 reads TGTGCCAGCAGCGTAGAGGACGGGGTCTCCTACGAGCAGTACTTC.

This chain joins TRBV27 and TRBJ2-2; tentative D call: TRBD2 (5 bases). The CDR3 extends over 12 amino acids. Germline-derived CDR1 and CDR2 are MNHEY and SMNVEV (reference sequence). The germline V and J ends were trimmed by 4 bases and 8 bases, with 8 bases remaining between them. The CDR3: CASSSRGGELFF. The CDR3 nucleotides read TGTGCCAGCAGTTCTCGGGGTGGGGAGCTGTTTTTT.

The gene calls are TRBV7-2 and TRBJ2-3; TRBD2 agrees at 11 bases. Trimming took 6 bases from V and 7 from J; bases not matched to a gene: 6. The CDR3 sequence is 14 residues long. CDR1 SGHTA and CDR2 FQGNSA come from the germline V gene. CDR3 region: CASRPGTSGYTQYF. CDR3 bases: TGTGCCAGCAGACCCGGGACTAGCGGATATACGCAGTATTTT.

The chain recombines TRBV4-1 with TRBJ2-7, with TRBD2 as a possible D gene (5 bases). The CDR3 has 14 residues. The V end lost 1 base, the J end lost 3 bases, and 10 bases lay between the germline ends. The germline CDR1 and CDR2 sequences are MGHRA and YSYEKL. The CDR3 is CASSQGAAGYEQYF. CDR3 DNA sequence: TGCGCCAGCAGCCAAGGAGCGGCGGGCTACGAGCAGTACTTC.

The genes are TRBV9 and TRBJ1-4, with 9 positions matching TRBD1. CDR1 and CDR2 from the germline V gene are SGDLS and YYNGEE. Germline trimming cut 3 bases from V and 5 bases from J; bases unmatched to any gene: 5. The CDR3 runs to 15 residues. Here the CDR3 DNA reads TGTGCCAGCAGCGCGAGAGGGACAGGGAATGAAAAACTGTTTTTT. Translation: CASSARGTGNEKLFF. The full variable domain, in which reference TRBV9 and TRBJ1-4 provide the parts outside the CDR3, is DSGVTQTPKHLITATGQRVTLRCSPRSGDLSVYWYQQSLDQGLQFLIQYYNGEERAKGNILERFSAQQFPDLHSELNLSSLELGDSALYFCASSARGTGNEKLFFGSGTQLSVL.